This note documents a single TCR beta chain sequence. Its antigen is not identified. This sample stems from a study of a mutant IDH1 vaccine in newly diagnosed glioma. Profiled with immunoSEQ multiplex PCR; TCRdb holds only in-frame clones, not every one. The top ten hold 1.6% of the sample, which has tens of thousands of clones, about nine tenths seen once. As to time point: week 35, safety follow-up. With topical imiquimod, each dose of the vaccine consisted of 300 ug of mutant IDH1 20-mer peptide. In weeks 1, 3, 5, 7, 11, 15, 19 and 23, patients were vaccinated. The clonotype was recovered from a man aged 35-49 years with glioma. The sequenced sample was PBMCs, obtained from a glioma patient whose treatment included an IDH1 peptide vaccine.

CDR3 DNA: TGTGCCAGCAGCTTGGAGGAATACTATGGCTACACCTTC. It is translated as CASSLEEYYGYTF. V usage is TRBV7-8 and J usage is TRBJ1-2; D gene uncertain. CDR3 size: 13 residues. Trimming removed 3 bases from V and 3 bases from J, with 8 bases in between. Germline V lookup: CDR1 SGHVS, CDR2 FQNEAQ.